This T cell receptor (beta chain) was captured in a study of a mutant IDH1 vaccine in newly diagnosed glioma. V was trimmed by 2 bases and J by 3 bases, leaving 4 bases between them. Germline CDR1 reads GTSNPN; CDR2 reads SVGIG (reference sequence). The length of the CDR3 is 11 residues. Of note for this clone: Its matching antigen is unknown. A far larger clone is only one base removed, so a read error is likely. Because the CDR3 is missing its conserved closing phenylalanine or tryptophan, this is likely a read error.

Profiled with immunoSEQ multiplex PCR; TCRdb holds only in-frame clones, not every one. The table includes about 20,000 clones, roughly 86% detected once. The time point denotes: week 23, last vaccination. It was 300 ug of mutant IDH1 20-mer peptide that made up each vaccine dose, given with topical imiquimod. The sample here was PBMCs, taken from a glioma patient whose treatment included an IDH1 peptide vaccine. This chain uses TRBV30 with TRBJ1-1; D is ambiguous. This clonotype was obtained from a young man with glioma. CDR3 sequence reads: CAWSYDTEAFL. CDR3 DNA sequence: TGTGCCTGGAGTTACGACACTGAAGCTTTCCTT.